These 15 T cell receptor beta chains were all obtained from the same sample, sequenced in a study of OX40 agonist ivuxolimab in advanced cancers. Here immunoSEQ multiplex PCR was the method, and the copy in TCRdb shows in-frame clones only, minus some. The sample holds approximately 30,000 clones, roughly 83% seen once. Source: CD4+ or CD8+ T cells sorted from blood, taken in a trial of the OX40 agonist ivuxolimab. These receptors came from an adult with an advanced solid tumor such as melanoma, head and neck, liver or kidney cancer.

This chain links TRBV9 with TRBJ1-3; D not resolved. V lost 4 bases and J 0 bases, leaving 8 bases between the germline ends. This CDR3 region has 14 residues. Germline V gene data show CDR1 as SGDLS and CDR2 as YYNGEE. The CDR3 DNA follows: TGTGCCAGCAGCCCCGGGAACTCTGGAAACACCATATATTTT. Translated: CASSPGNSGNTIYF.

This rearrangement joins TRBV9 to TRBJ2-3, with 7 bases that match TRBD2. Germline CDR1 reads SGDLS; CDR2 reads YYNGEE. This CDR3 is built from 15 residues. The junction had 7 bases not matched to a gene; V was cut back by 4 bases and J by 2 bases. CDR3 residues: CASSWGGDYTDTQYF. In DNA, the CDR3 is TGTGCCAGCAGCTGGGGCGGGGACTACACAGATACGCAGTATTTT.

V usage is TRBV6-1 and J usage is TRBJ1-6; 11 nucleotides match TRBD1. V was pared by 1 base and J by 10 bases, with 0 bases of the junction left unmatched. Germline lookup yields CDR1 MNHNS and CDR2 SASEGT. The CDR3 is 14 amino acids. CDR3 sequence reads: CASSEGTGGSPLHF. The CDR3 nucleotides read TGTGCCAGCAGTGAAGGGACAGGGGGCTCACCCCTCCACTTT.

To note about this clone: Sequence at one end of the junction differs from germline and may be a read error. The genes are TRBV15 and TRBJ2-1; D ambiguous. The CDR3 consists of 15 residues. Looked up from germline, CDR1 is LNHNV and CDR2 is YYDKDF (reference sequence). CDR3 region: CATSRETDSHNEQFF. The CDR3 DNA reads TGTGCCACCAGCAGAGAAACCGACTCCCACAATGAGCAGTTCTTC.

The chain combines TRBV7-9 with TRBJ2-6, with D hard to call. This CDR3 comprises 15 residues. Trimming took 5 bases from V and 4 from J, leaving 12 bases between them. Germline CDR1 is SEHNR and CDR2 is FQNEAQ (reference sequence). Here the CDR3 DNA reads TGTGCCAGCAGCCATTCGGGCTCCGGGGCCAACGTCCTGACTTTC. This encodes CASSHSGSGANVLTF.

This chain connects TRBV27 to TRBJ2-7; a weak D match, TRBD2 (7 bases). This CDR3 has 12 amino acids. The ends were cut back, 10 bases at V and 5 bases at J, with 15 bases in the middle. Germline assignment: CDR1 MNHEY and CDR2 SMNVEV (reference sequence). The CDR3 region has the DNA TGTGCCACCAGGGCGGGGGCCCACGAGCAGTACTTC. This sequence encodes CATRAGAHEQYF.

This clone was detected only once. V usage is TRBV2 and J usage is TRBJ2-5, with D possibly TRBD2 on 5 matching bases. The CDR3 extends over 14 amino acids. V lost 6 bases to trimming and J lost 4 bases, with 15 bases between them. Per the germline V gene, CDR1 is SNHLY and CDR2 is FYNNEI. The CDR3 DNA is TGTGCCAGCAGCGTACTAGAGTCCTTAGAGACCCAGTACTTC. It specifies CASSVLESLETQYF. The full variable domain, completed using reference TRBV2 and TRBJ2-5, is EPEVTQTPSHQVTQMGQEVILRCVPISNHLYFYWYRQILGQKVEFLVSFYNNEISEKSEIFDDQFSVERPDGSNFTLKIRSTKLEDSAMYFCASSVLESLETQYFGPGTRLLVL.

Only a few counts were recorded for this clone. This chain links TRBV5-6 with TRBJ2-7, with 7 nucleotides matching TRBD1. Germline loops: CDR1 SGHDT, CDR2 YYEEEE. Trimming cost V 0 bases and J 2 bases; bases outside gene matches: 2. The CDR3 contains 14 residues. The CDR3 sequence is CASSLGTGAYEQYF. CDR3 bases: TGTGCCAGCAGCTTGGGGACAGGCGCCTACGAGCAGTACTTC.

The rearrangement links TRBV7-9 to TRBJ2-1, with D uncertain. The V gene lost 3 bases and the J gene lost 9 bases, with 9 bases spanning the gap. Germline CDR1 is SEHNR and CDR2 is FQNEAQ (reference sequence). CDR3 length: 12 residues. The CDR3 loop reads CASSFIPGEQFF. The CDR3 DNA reads as TGTGCCAGCAGCTTTATTCCCGGTGAGCAGTTCTTC. Looking up the rest from reference TRBV7-9 and TRBJ2-1 gives the full variable domain: DTGVSQNPRHKITKRGQNVTFRCDPISEHNRLYWYRQTLGQGPEFLTYFQNEAQLEKSRLLSDRFSAERPKGSFSTLEIQRTEQGDSAMYLCASSFIPGEQFFGPGTRLTVL.

This chain connects TRBV28 to TRBJ2-1; 8 positions agree with TRBD1. This CDR3 spans 15 amino acids. The germline V gene has CDR1 MDHEN and CDR2 SYDVKM. J gave up 6 bases and V 4 bases, and 8 bases lay outside the gene matches. CDR3 nucleotide sequence: TGTGCCAGCAGTTCGGCAGGGGGCCGGGCCAATGAGCAGTTCTTC. This translates into CASSSAGGRANEQFF.

The chain has TRBV11-2 and TRBJ2-3; D may correspond to TRBD1 or TRBD2 (5 bases each). The V end was cut by 2 bases, the J end by 1 base, with 13 bases between. Germline V gives CDR1 SGHAT, CDR2 FQNNGV. The CDR3 length is 16 residues. Here the CDR3 DNA reads TGTGCCAGCAGCTTAAGCTGGGGGAAGGGCACAGATACGCAGTATTTT. It specifies CASSLSWGKGTDTQYF.

The chain links TRBV27 to TRBJ2-7, with D perhaps assigned TRBD1 or TRBD2 (6 bases each). CDR3 length equals 14 residues. V dropped 2 bases and J dropped 5 bases, with 13 bases sitting between them. The germline gives CDR1 MNHEY, CDR2 SMNVEV (reference sequence). CDR3 residues: CASSLMGGGDEQYF. For the CDR3, the DNA is TGTGCCAGCAGTTTAATGGGGGGCGGGGACGAGCAGTACTTC.

CDR3 in amino acids: CAWSVRGAYYGYTF. In DNA, the CDR3 is TGTGCCTGGAGTGTAAGGGGGGCTTACTATGGCTACACCTTC. The chain employs TRBV30 and TRBJ1-2, with D perhaps TRBD1 (6 bases). V dropped 0 bases and J dropped 3 bases, with 11 bases sitting between them. Germline CDR1 and CDR2: GTSNPN and SVGIG (reference sequence). The CDR3 covers 14 residues.

The CDR3 DNA is TGTGCCAGCAGCCGTATCTTGGGGGGAGGAAACACCATATATTTT. The encoded protein is CASSRILGGGNTIYF. This chain links TRBV11-2 with TRBJ1-3, with D possibly TRBD1 on 5 matching bases. This CDR3 has 15 residues. Trimming pared 5 bases from V and 4 bases from J, leaving 15 bases between. CDR1 and CDR2 (germline): SGHAT, FQNNGV.

The V and J genes are TRBV7-9 and TRBJ1-5, with 7 bases identical to TRBD1. Trimming removed 5 bases from V and 1 base from J; junction bases left unmatched: 5. Germline V CDR1 and CDR2: SEHNR, FQNEAQ (reference sequence). The CDR3 has 15 amino acids. The CDR3 DNA reads TGTGCCAGCAGCCCGGGACAGACAAGCAATCAGCCCCAGCATTTT. Its protein product is CASSPGQTSNQPQHF.